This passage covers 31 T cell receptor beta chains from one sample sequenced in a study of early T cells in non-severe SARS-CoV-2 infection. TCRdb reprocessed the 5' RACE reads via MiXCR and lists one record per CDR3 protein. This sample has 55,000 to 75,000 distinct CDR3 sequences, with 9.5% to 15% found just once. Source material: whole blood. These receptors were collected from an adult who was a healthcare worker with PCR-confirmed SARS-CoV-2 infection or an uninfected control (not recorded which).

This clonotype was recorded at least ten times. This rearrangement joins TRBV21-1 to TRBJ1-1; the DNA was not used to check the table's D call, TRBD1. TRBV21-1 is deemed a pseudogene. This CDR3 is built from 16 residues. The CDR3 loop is CASSKQTQGAGTEAFF. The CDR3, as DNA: TGTGCCAGCAGCAAACAGACCCAGGGGGCGGGCACTGAAGCTTTCTTT.

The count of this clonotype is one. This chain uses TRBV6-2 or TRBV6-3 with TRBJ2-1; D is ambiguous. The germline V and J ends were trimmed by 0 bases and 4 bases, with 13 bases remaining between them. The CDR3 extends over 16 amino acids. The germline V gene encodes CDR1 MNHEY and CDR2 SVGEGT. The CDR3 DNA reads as TGTGCCAGCAGTTACTCGATTATACCGGTATACAATGAGCAGTTCTTC. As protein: CASSYSIIPVYNEQFF.

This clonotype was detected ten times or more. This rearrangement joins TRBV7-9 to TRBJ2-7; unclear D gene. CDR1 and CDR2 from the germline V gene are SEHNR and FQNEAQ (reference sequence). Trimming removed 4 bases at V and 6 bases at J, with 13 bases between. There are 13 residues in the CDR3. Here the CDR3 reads CASSWSGTIEQYF. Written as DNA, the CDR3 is TGTGCCAGCAGCTGGTCGGGTACGATCGAGCAGTACTTC.

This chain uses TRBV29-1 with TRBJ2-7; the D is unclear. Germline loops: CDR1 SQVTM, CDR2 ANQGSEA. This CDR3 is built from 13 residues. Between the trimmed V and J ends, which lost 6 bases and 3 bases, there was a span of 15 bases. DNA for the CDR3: TGCAGCGTGGGAACAGCCACTCTCTACGAGCAGTACTTC. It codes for CSVGTATLYEQYF.

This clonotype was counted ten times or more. The CDR3 nucleotides are TGCAGTGCTAGAGATTCTAGTAAGTCTGCCATCCGATACGAGCAGTACTTC. Translation gives CSARDSSKSAIRYEQYF. The rearrangement joins TRBV20-1 to TRBJ2-7; D not certain. V gave up 0 bases and J gave up 4 bases, with 22 bases separating them. The length of the CDR3 is 17 residues. Germline-derived CDR1 and CDR2 are DFQATT and SNEGSKA (reference sequence).

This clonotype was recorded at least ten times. CDR3 protein: CSARDSTGANVLTF. The CDR3 DNA is TGCAGTGCTAGAGATTCGACTGGGGCCAACGTCCTGACTTTC. V gene TRBV20-1 combines with J gene TRBJ2-6; D uncertain. CDR3 length: 14 amino acids. Trimming stripped 0 bases from V and 2 bases from J, with 5 bases between. Looked up from germline, CDR1 is DFQATT and CDR2 is SNEGSKA (reference sequence).

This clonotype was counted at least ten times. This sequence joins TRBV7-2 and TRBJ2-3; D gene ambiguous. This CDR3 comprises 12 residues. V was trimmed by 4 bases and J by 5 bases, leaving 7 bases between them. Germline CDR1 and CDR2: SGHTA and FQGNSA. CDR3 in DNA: TGTGCCAGCAGCTCCACCAGAGATACGCAGTATTTT. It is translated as CASSSTRDTQYF.

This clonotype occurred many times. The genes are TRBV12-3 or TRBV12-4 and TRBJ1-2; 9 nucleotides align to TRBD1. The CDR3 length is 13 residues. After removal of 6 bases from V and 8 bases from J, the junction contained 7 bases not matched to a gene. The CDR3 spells CASSPGQGNGYTF. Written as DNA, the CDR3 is TGTGCCAGCAGCCCCGGACAGGGGAACGGCTACACCTTC.

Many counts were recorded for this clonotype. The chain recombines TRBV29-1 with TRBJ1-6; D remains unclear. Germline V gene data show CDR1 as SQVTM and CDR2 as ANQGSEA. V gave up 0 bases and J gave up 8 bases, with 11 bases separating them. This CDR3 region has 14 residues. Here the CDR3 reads CSVEEFRVYSPLHF. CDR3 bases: TGCAGCGTTGAAGAATTCCGGGTTTATTCACCCCTCCACTTT.

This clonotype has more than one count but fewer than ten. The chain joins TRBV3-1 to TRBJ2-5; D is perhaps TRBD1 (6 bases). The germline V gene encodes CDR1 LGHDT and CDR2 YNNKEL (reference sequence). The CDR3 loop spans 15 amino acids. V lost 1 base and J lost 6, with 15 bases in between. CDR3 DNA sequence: TGTGCCAGCAGCCAAGGGGATTCGGGACACAAGACCCAGTACTTC. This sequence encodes CASSQGDSGHKTQYF.

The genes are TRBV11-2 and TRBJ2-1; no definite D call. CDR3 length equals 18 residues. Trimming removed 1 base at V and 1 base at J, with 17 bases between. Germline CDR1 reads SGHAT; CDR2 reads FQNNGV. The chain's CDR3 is CASSLVLESAFSYNEQFF. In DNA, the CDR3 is TGTGCCAGCAGCTTAGTTTTAGAATCGGCCTTTTCCTACAATGAGCAGTTCTTC.

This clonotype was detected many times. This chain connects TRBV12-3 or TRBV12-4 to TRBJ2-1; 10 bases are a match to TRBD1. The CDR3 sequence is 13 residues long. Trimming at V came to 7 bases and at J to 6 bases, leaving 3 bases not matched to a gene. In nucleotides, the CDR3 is TGTGCCAGCATCAGGACAGGGGGCAATGAGCAGTTCTTC. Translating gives CASIRTGGNEQFF.

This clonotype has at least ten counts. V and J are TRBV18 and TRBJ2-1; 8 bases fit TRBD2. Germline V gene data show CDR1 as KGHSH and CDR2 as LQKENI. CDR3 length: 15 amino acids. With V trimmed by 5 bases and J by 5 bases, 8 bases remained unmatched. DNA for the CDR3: TGTGCCAGCTCAGTTCAGCGGGGGATTAACAATGAGCAGTTCTTC. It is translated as CASSVQRGINNEQFF.

DNA of the CDR3: TGCAGCGTGGTAGTGGCTGTGGACAATGAGCAGTTCTTC. Protein: CSVVVAVDNEQFF. The V call is TRBV29-1, the J call TRBJ2-1; no clear D. Deletions cut 6 bases from V and 5 bases from J, with 14 bases between. The germline gives CDR1 SQVTM, CDR2 ANQGSEA. The CDR3 contains 13 residues.

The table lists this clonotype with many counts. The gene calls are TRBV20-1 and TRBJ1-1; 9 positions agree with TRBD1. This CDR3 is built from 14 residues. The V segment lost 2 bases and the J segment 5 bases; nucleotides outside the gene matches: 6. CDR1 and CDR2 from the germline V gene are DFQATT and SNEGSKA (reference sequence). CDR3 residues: CSARSGTGRTEAFF. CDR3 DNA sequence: TGCAGTGCTAGATCGGGGACAGGGAGGACTGAAGCTTTCTTT.

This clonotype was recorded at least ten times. DNA for the CDR3: TGTGCCAGCCCCGGTCTCAACACCTACGAGCAGTACTTC. It yields the protein CASPGLNTYEQYF. J is TRBJ2-7 and V is TRBV6-1, with D uncertain. The ends were cut back, 8 bases at V and 2 bases at J, with 13 bases in the middle. This CDR3 contains 13 residues. CDR1 and CDR2 (germline): MNHNS, SASEGT.

The CDR3 spells CASSLGRGGANVLTF. The CDR3, as DNA: TGTGCCAGCAGTTTAGGTAGAGGTGGGGCCAACGTCCTGACTTTC. The chain links TRBV12-3 or TRBV12-4 to TRBJ2-6; D ambiguous. CDR3 length equals 15 residues. The germline V and J ends were trimmed by 1 base and 3 bases, with 7 bases remaining between them.

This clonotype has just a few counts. CDR3 amino acids: CASSLQILSYEQYF. Here the CDR3 DNA reads TGTGCCAGCAGCCTACAGATCCTCTCCTACGAGCAGTACTTC. The chain combines TRBV28 with TRBJ2-7, with D unclear. Between the trimmed V and J ends, which lost 6 bases and 0 bases, there was a span of 12 bases. The CDR3 loop spans 14 amino acids. Germline values: CDR1 MDHEN, CDR2 SYDVKM.

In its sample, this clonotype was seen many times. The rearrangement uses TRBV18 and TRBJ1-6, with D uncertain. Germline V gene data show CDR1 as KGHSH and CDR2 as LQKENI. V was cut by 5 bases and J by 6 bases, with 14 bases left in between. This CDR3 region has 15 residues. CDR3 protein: CASSSLQMINSPLHF. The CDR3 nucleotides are TGTGCCAGCTCATCACTACAGATGATTAATTCACCCCTCCACTTT.

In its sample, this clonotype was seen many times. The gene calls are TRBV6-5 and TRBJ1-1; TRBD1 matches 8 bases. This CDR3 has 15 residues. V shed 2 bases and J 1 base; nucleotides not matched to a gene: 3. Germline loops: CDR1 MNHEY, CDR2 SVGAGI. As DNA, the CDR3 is TGTGCCAGCAGTTACGGCACAGGGGGGAACACTGAAGCTTTCTTT. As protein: CASSYGTGGNTEAFF.

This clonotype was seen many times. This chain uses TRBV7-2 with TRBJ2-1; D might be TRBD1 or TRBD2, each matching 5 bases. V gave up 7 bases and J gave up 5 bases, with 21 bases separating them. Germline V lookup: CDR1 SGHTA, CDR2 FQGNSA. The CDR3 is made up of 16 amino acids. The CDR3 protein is CASTLTFGTLNNEQFF. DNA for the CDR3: TGTGCCAGCACCCTCACCTTCGGGACCCTTAACAATGAGCAGTTCTTC.

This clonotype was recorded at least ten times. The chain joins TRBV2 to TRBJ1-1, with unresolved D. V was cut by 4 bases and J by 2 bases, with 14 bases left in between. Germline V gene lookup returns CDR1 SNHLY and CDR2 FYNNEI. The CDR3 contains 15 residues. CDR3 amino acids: CASSVSVLVNTEAFF. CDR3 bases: TGTGCCAGCAGTGTCAGTGTTTTGGTCAACACTGAAGCTTTCTTT.

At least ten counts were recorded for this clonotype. The CDR3 loop is CASSEGDRGLQAFF. The CDR3 bases are TGTGCCAGCAGCGAGGGAGACAGGGGGCTGCAGGCTTTCTTT. V is TRBV13 and J is TRBJ1-1; 10 nucleotides align to TRBD1. The CDR3 covers 14 residues. V dropped 5 bases and J dropped 11; count of bases not matched to a gene: 11. Germline lookup yields CDR1 PRHDT and CDR2 FYEKMQ (reference sequence). The full variable domain, rest sourced from reference TRBV13 and TRBJ1-1, is AAGVIQSPRHLIKEKRETATLKCYPIPRHDTVYWYQQGPGQDPQFLISFYEKMQSDKGSIPDRFSAQQFSDYHSELNMSSLELGDSALYFCASSEGDRGLQAFFGQGTRLTVV.

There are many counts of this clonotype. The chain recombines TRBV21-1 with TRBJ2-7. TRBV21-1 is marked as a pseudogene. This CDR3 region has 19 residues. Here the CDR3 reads CASSKLDDAVDRSSYEQYF. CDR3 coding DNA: TGTGCCAGCAGCAAACTGGACGATGCGGTGGACAGGAGCTCCTACGAGCAGTACTTC.

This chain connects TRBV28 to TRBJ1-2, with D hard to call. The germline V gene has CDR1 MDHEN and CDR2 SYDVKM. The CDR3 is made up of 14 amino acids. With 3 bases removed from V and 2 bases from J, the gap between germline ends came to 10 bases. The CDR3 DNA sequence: TGTGCCAGCAGTTTGGGAGGGAAGAACTATGGCTACACCTTC. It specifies CASSLGGKNYGYTF.

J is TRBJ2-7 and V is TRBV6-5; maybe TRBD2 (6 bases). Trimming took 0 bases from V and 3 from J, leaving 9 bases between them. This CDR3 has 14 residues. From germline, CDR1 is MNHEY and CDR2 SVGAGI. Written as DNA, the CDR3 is TGTGCCAGCAGTTACTCGTTCGGGGGCTACGAGCAGTACTTC. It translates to CASSYSFGGYEQYF.

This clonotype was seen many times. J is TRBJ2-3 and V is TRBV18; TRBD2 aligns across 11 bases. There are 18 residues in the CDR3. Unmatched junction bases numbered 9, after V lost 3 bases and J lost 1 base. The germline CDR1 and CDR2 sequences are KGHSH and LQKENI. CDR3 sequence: CASSPELAGVGGTDTQYF. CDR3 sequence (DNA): TGTGCCAGCTCACCGGAACTAGCGGGAGTGGGTGGCACAGATACGCAGTATTTT.

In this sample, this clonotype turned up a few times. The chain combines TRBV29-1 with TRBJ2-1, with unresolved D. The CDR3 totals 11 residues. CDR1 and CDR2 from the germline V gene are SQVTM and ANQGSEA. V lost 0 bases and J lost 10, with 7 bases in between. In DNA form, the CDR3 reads TGCAGCGTTGAAGATGGTCGCGAGCAGTTCTTC. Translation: CSVEDGREQFF.

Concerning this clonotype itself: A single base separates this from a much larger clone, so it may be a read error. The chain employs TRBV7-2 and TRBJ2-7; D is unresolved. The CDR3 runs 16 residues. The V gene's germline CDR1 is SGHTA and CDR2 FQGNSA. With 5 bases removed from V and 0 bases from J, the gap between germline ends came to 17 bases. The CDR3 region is CASSPRTGGSSYEQYF. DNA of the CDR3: TGTGCCAGCAGCCCCCGGACGGGTGGAAGCTCCTACGAGCAGTACTTC.

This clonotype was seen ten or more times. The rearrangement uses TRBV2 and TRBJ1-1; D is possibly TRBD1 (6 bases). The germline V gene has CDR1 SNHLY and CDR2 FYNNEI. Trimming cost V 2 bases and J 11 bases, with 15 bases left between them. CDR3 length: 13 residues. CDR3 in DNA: TGTGCCAGCAGTGAACGTAAATCAGGGGACGCTTTCTTT. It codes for CASSERKSGDAFF.

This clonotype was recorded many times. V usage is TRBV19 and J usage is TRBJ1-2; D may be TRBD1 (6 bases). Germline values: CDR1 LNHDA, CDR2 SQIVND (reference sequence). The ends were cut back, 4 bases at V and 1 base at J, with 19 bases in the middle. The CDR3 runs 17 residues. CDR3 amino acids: CASSTGQHNTFNYGYTF. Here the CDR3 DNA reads TGTGCCAGTAGTACCGGACAGCATAATACCTTTAACTATGGCTACACCTTC.